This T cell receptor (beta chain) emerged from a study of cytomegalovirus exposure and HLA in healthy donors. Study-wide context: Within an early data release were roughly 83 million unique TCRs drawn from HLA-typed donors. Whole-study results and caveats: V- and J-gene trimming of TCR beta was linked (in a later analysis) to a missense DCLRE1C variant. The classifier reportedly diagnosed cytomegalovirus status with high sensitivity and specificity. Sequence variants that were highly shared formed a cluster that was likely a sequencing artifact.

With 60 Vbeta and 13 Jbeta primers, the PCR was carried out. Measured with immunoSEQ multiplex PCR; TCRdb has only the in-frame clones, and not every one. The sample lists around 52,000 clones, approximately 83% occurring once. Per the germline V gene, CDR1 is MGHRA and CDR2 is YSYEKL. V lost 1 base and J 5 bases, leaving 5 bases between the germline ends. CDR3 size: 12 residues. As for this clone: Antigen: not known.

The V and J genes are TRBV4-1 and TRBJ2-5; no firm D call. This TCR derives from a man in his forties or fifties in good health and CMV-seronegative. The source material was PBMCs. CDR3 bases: TGCGCCAGCAGCCAAGGAGGTGAGACCCAGTACTTC. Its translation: CASSQGGETQYF.